The TCR beta chain under discussion was sequenced for a study of cytomegalovirus exposure and HLA in healthy donors (dated 2017 in TCRdb). Broadly, across the study: An earlier analysis of several hundred of the donors reported approximately 300 Gb of sequence data and around 110 million unique TCR beta sequences from about 179 million T cells. The study aimed to test whether cataloging public T cell receptors could reveal signatures of past pathogen exposure. Every repertoire in the discovery cohort had been generated on one and the same sequencing platform. To study patterns of TCR occurrence, a later analysis re-analyzed previously published TCR beta repertoires from 500 to 850 donors and added high-resolution HLA genotyping. Using immunosequencing, the study profiled T cell repertoires from 550 to 750 subjects and related those repertoires to cytomegalovirus serostatus. Typing coverage varied by locus: roughly 629-640 donors for A, B, C, DRB1 and DQB1; roughly 520 for DQA1; over 600 for DPA1; about 450 for DPB1. About 300 gigabases of sequencing data and tens of millions of unique TCR sequences were included in an early release covering about 700 HLA-typed donors. Roughly five DR-DQ haplotypes were treated as single units for association and clustering because of strong linkage in the cohort. Among around 400 genotyped donors of the cohort, an average of approximately 250,000 unique TCR beta nucleotide sequences were sequenced per donor, 15% to 20% of them non-productive. A separate validation cohort of approximately 130 different subjects was used in addition to the 666-subject first cohort. In a later genetic analysis, genome-wide SNP genotypes for about three fifths of the roughly 670 donors were used, and that subset was treated as a discovery cohort. In the later analysis, no new phenotypic data were used to find candidate immune exposures; instead, reliance was placed on TCR beta sequences and their occurrence across donors. Donor age, sex, ethnicity and CMV serostatus were compiled alongside the repertoire data. Class I and class II HLA loci were covered by the typing at four-digit resolution. The genetic ancestry cluster associated with self-reported Caucasian donors included 80% to 90% of the 398 genotyped donors. An earlier analysis of approximately 640 of the donors applied high-throughput TCR beta sequencing to assess whether each TCR beta V gene segment acted as functional or pseudogenic. To predict cytomegalovirus infection status, the study brought together high-throughput TCR immunosequencing, statistical association of individual TCRs with disease status, and machine learning. Overall study results and their limits: A further reported finding was that TCR beta sequences accurately predicted the HLA-A and HLA-B alleles for most subjects in the first cohort. The authors suggested that the approach could potentially be extended to other disease states and immunological phenotypes. Linkage disequilibrium might explain the correlated functional status among segregating V segments, but an unknown experimental factor could not be ruled out. HLA typing was unavailable for some donors at each locus, so association tests used only the typed subset. When HLA alleles, especially DR and DQ, strongly co-occurred, TCR associations were difficult to assign to individual alleles. A later analysis reported that several top co-occurrence clusters appeared linked to parvovirus B19, influenza, CMV and Epstein-Barr virus. In this cohort, only TCR beta chains were sequenced, and detectable features were limited by the absence of alpha or paired-chain data. CMV serostatus was the only immune exposure information available for the cohort. Seventeen rarely observed V segments, including chromosome 9 orphons, were excluded from the earlier analysis of some 590 of the donors because counts were too low. In a later analysis, TCR association rates were found to vary across HLA loci, with the most associated TCRs seen for DRB1 alleles and the fewest for HLA-C alleles. Compared with equally common non-associated chains, HLA-associated TCR beta chains in a later analysis were more clonally expanded and had lower generation probabilities. In vitro tests confirmed that a few of the cytomegalovirus-associated TCR beta chains recognize cytomegalovirus antigens. In a later genetic analysis, fewer N-insertions in productive TCRs were reported among donors in an Asian-associated ancestry cluster than the roughly 670-donor mean. The classifier was reported to diagnose cytomegalovirus status with high specificity and sensitivity in both the original cohort and the validation cohort. A cluster of highly shared sequence variants was judged likely to be a technical artifact of the sequencing pipeline. At a false discovery rate of 0.05, a later analysis linked 15,000 to 20,000 TCR beta sequences to specific HLA alleles. V-gene and J-gene trimming of TCR beta chains was associated with a missense DCLRE1C variant in a later genetic analysis, and the association was replicated in an independent cohort. An earlier analysis of approximately 540 of the donors showed that most TCR beta V segments appeared in productive rearrangements either about 87% or about 30% of the time, which broadly matched IMGT annotations. Roughly uniform sequencing depth across donors was assumed in presence/absence analyses, although this assumption may not hold. The study listed over 150 TCR beta chains as associated with cytomegalovirus. Most TCR sequences were observed very rarely across donors, whereas some public TCRs were present in many individuals. Most CMV-associated TCR beta chains appeared to be HLA-restricted in a later analysis, and the HLA associations seemed to be driven largely by CMV exposure. Because the 87-base-pair reads could not distinguish some IMGT-functional V segments, including TRBV6-2 and TRBV6-3, those segments were excluded.

This clone was seen a handful of times. The antigen this receptor binds is unknown. No base-level quality is on record; no much larger clone is a single base apart. From the cysteine up to the phenylalanine, the CDR3 has a length of 16 residues. The retained sequence is limited to the CDR3, 48 bases, with the frame set at the first base. V loses 2 bases at its end and J loses 7 bases; junction bases beyond the gene matches: 8. Per the germline V gene (reference sequence), SEHNR is the CDR1 and FQNEAQ is the CDR2. Preparation of the library involved the immunoSEQ multiplex PCR assay. For the multiplex PCR, a mixture combining 60 forward primers for TCR Vbeta segments and 13 reverse primers for TCR Jbeta segments was used. Amplification of the CDR3 region of rearranged TCR beta genes was performed with a multiplex PCR assay on genomic DNA. Amplified TCR beta libraries were sequenced as 87-base-pair reads on the Illumina HiSeq System. The source study handled its data this way. A later analysis tallied roughly 76 million unique TCR beta chains across the roughly 610 repertoires, and some 10 million of those chains were shared by two or more donors. Raw reads were error-corrected and collapsed into unique sequences with a nearest-neighbor algorithm that merged closely related sequences to remove PCR and sequencing errors. CDR3 sequences were aligned to IMGT reference sequences to assign V, D and J gene segments. For a sequence to be retained, a match of at least six nucleotides to both a V gene segment and a J gene segment was required. Rearrangements were called productive when the CDR3 lacked stop codons and stayed in frame with V and J; all others were non-productive. Following IMGT convention, CDR3 was defined as the stretch from the second conserved V-encoded cysteine to the conserved J-encoded phenylalanine. The earlier analysis of approximately 590 of the donors excluded any sequence lacking an unambiguous match to a single V gene segment. In an earlier analysis of several hundred of the donors, V segments were called functional above 56.7% productive rearrangements and were called segregating when the between-donor standard deviation exceeded 5%. A statistical classification framework was built to diagnose cytomegalovirus status from the catalog of TCR beta chain sequences. V and J gene assignment, in a later analysis, came from comparing TCR nucleotide sequences with IMGT/GENE-DB human TR gene sequences. The TCRdist pipeline was used in a later analysis to assign CDR3 sequences and most-parsimonious VDJ recombination scenarios. In a later analysis, every TCR beta chain was defined by the combination of its CDR3 amino acid sequence and its V-gene family, and reads without a unique V-gene family were dropped. A later analysis removed nearly 600 highly shared, low-generation-probability nucleotide sequences to deal with suspected cross-contamination and a sequencing artifact. In a later analysis, a clonal expansion index was calculated for each public chain from normalized within-repertoire ranks of inferred template counts. A later analysis computed generation probabilities with a VDJ recombination model fitted to out-of-frame rearrangements, and checked the results against IGoR. In a later analysis, hypergeometric tests were used to score TCR-TCR, TCR-HLA and TCR-CMV co-occurrence, with a repertoire-size bias correction applied to TCR pairs. To estimate false discovery rates, a later analysis permuted the HLA or CMV assignments 20 times. A later analysis grouped co-occurring TCRs with DBSCAN, adding TCRdist sequence similarity when clustering within HLA-allele-positive subsets. Repertoires with fewer than 30,000 or more than 120,000 public chains, plus five repertoires with anomalous nucleotide sharing, were excluded from co-occurrence clustering. In TCRdb, the immuneACCESS table is reduced to in-frame sequences with V and J assigned. These tables do not hold every clone; where another copy was compared, an unresolved V gene accounts for under half, and the others remain unexplained. That table supplies the V and J calls and clone size; D and trimming were determined from the DNA. A total of around 130,000 clones appear in this sample, about 74% of them only once. Together, the top ten hold approximately 6.3% of the sample.

In total, about 650 healthy bone marrow donors made up the cohort. Cohort members were all nominally healthy when sampled, although unrecorded immune exposures were likely present. The donor tested CMV seropositive and was one of the 289 seropositive cohort members. Every donor gave a peripheral blood sample, and the peripheral blood mononuclear cells from that sample were used for TCR beta sequencing. The Qiagen DNeasy Blood Extraction Kit was used to extract genomic DNA from the blood cell samples. The receptor was derived from a man in his forties in good health and CMV-seropositive. The receptor chain draws on TRBV7-9 and TRBJ1-6; 7 central bases correspond to TRBD1. Material: PBMCs. The nucleotides read TGTGCCAGCAGCTTATCGGCGGGACAGTCAAATTCACCCCTCCACTTT. This yields the protein CASSLSAGQSNSPLHF.